A selection of T cell receptor beta chains follows, all from one sample in a study of PD-1 blockade in classical Hodgkin lymphoma. Clones were read by immunoSEQ multiplex PCR, and TCRdb kept only the in-frame ones, dropping some. The sample includes 6,000 to 6,500 clones, 85% to 90% of them seen just once. Sequenced material: peripheral blood mononuclear cells (PBMCs), taken before the second cycle of nivolumab. Receptor source: a human donor with classical Hodgkin lymphoma. Both conserved end residues are part of each CDR3. D genes are given only for firm matches. Where a row states a size, it is once, few, many or the class of an expanded clone; other rows omit it.

>TRBV6-4|NA|TRBJ1-2|NA
CASSEMGGGPNYGYTF
TGTGCCAGCAGTGAAATGGGTGGAGGGCCGAACTATGGCTACACCTTC
>TRBV10-3|NA|TRBJ2-3|NA
CAIRTGRREADTQYF
TGTGCCATCAGGACAGGGAGGAGGGAGGCAGATACGCAGTATTTT
>TRBV5-1|NA|TRBJ2-1|NA
CASSFWTSRQLYNEQFF
TGCGCCAGCAGCTTTTGGACCTCTAGGCAGCTCTACAATGAGCAGTTCTTC
>TRBV7-9|NA|TRBJ2-4|NA
CASSFSPGVAKNIQYF
TGTGCCAGCAGCTTCTCCCCAGGGGTAGCCAAAAACATTCAGTACTTC
>TRBV5-1|NA|TRBJ2-1|NA
CASSLAGFDEQFF
TGCGCCAGCAGCTTGGCGGGTTTCGATGAGCAGTTCTTC
>TRBV4-1|NA|TRBJ2-1|TRBD1
CASSHPRGQVSSYNEQFF
TGCGCCAGCAGCCACCCCCGGGGACAGGTGAGCTCCTACAATGAGCAGTTCTTC
>TRBV10-3|NA|TRBJ1-3|NA
CAISAREAGNTIYF
TGTGCCATCTCGGCCAGGGAGGCGGGAAACACCATATATTTT
>TRBV4-1|NA|TRBJ2-5|NA
CASSQEGSGVETQYF
TGCGCCAGCAGCCAAGAGGGGTCAGGGGTGGAGACCCAGTACTTC
>TRBV7-9|NA|TRBJ2-5|NA
CASSSRVRGETQYF
TGTGCCAGCAGCTCCAGAGTCAGGGGAGAGACCCAGTACTTC
>TRBV7-6|NA|TRBJ2-1|NA
CASSPRDIASYNEQFF
TGTGCCAGCAGCCCCCGGGACATCGCCTCCTACAATGAGCAGTTCTTC
>TRBV5-5|NA|TRBJ1-1|NA
CASSPGRGNTEAFF
TGTGCCAGCAGCCCGGGGAGGGGGAACACTGAAGCTTTCTTT
>TRBV11-2|NA|TRBJ2-5|NA
CASSLDLPILGETQYF
TGTGCCAGCAGCTTAGATCTCCCGATCCTGGGGGAGACCCAGTACTTC
>TRBV18|NA|TRBJ2-2|TRBD1
CASSPPGQGAGELFF
TGTGCCAGCTCACCACCGGGACAGGGGGCCGGGGAGCTGTTTTTT
>TRBV2|NA|TRBJ1-1|NA
CASSHSNTEAFF
TGTGCCAGCAGCCATTCGAACACTGAAGCTTTCTTT
>TRBV7-7|NA|TRBJ2-1|TRBD2
CASSSLSGPHNEQFF
TGTGCTAGCAGCTCGCTTAGCGGGCCCCACAATGAGCAGTTCTTC
>TRBV18|once|TRBJ1-1|TRBD1
CASSPDRDRAFF
TGTGCCAGCTCACCAGACCGGGACAGAGCTTTCTTT
>TRBV7-9|NA|TRBJ1-3|NA
CASSYAGASGNTIYF
TGTGCCAGCAGCTACGCCGGCGCTTCTGGAAACACCATATATTTT
>TRBV5-5|NA|TRBJ1-3|NA
CASSPLARTAGNTIYF
TGTGCCAGCAGCCCACTGGCTAGGACAGCTGGAAACACCATATATTTT
>TRBV5-4|NA|TRBJ2-5|NA
CASSLRRTQETQYF
TGTGCCAGCAGCTTGCGTAGGACCCAAGAGACCCAGTACTTC
>TRBV5-1|NA|TRBJ1-1|NA
CASSLFGEAFF
TGCGCCAGCAGCTTGTTTGGTGAAGCTTTCTTT
>TRBV5-4|NA|TRBJ1-2|TRBD1
CASSPTLGTGSYGYTF
TGTGCCAGCAGCCCCACTCTGGGGACAGGGTCTTATGGCTACACCTTC
>TRBV2|NA|TRBJ2-2|TRBD1
CASSGQGARTGELFF
TGTGCCAGCAGTGGACAGGGGGCGCGCACCGGGGAGCTGTTTTTT
>TRBV5-1|NA|TRBJ2-5|NA
CASSLGRGGETQETQYF
TGCGCCAGCAGCTTGGGGAGGGGCGGGGAGACCCAAGAGACCCAGTACTTC
>TRBV13|NA|TRBJ1-1|NA
CASSLQGLPEAFF
TGTGCCAGCAGCCTTCAGGGTTTACCTGAAGCTTTCTTT
>TRBV18|NA|TRBJ1-1|NA
CASSRVVPTEAFF
TGTGCCAGCTCACGGGTAGTCCCCACTGAAGCTTTCTTT
>TRBV6-1|NA|TRBJ1-6|TRBD1
CASRETGGLNSPLHF
TGTGCCAGCAGGGAGACAGGGGGCCTCAATTCACCCCTCCACTTT
>TRBV9|NA|TRBJ2-1|TRBD1
CASSVGDSVNEQFF
TGTGCCAGCAGCGTAGGGGACAGCGTCAATGAGCAGTTCTTC
>TRBV4-1|NA|TRBJ2-5|NA
CASSQERWETQYF
TGCGCCAGCAGCCAAGAACGATGGGAGACCCAGTACTTC
>TRBV21-1|NA|TRBJ2-3|NA
CASIPAGTSTDTQYF
TGTGCCAGCATCCCAGCGGGGACAAGCACAGATACGCAGTATTTT